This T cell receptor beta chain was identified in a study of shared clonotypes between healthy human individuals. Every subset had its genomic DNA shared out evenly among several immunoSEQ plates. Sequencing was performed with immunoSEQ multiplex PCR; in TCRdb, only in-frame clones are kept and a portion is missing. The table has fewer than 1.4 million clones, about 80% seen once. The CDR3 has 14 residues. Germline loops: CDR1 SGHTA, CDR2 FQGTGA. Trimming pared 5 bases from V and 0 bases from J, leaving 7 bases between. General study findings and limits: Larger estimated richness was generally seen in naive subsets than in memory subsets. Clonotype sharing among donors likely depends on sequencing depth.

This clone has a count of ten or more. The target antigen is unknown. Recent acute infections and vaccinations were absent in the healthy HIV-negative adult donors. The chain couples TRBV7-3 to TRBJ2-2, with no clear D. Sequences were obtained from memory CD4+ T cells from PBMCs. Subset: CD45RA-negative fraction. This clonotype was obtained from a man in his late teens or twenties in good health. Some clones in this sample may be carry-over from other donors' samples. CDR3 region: CASSVIANTGELFF. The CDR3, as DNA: TGTGCCAGCAGCGTTATAGCGAACACCGGGGAGCTGTTTTTT.